These 30 T cell receptor beta chains were all obtained from the same sample, sequenced in a study of T cells after yellow fever vaccination (dated by TCRdb to about 2019). The library was generated by 5' RACE. Sequencing was performed on an Illumina HiSeq 2500. The public sequencing data were trimmed at Q25 with fastp and processed into clonotypes with MiXCR by TCRdb, which kept only in-frame beta chains. Rows with one shared CDR3 protein collapse into an entry with the most common genes and DNA. The sample has 65,000 to 90,000 distinct CDR3 sequences on record, roughly 7.7% of them singletons. More than 35% of the sample rests with the top ten. In light of the paper, this sample's treatment or condition label describes: live attenuated yellow fever vaccine strain. Sequenced here: CD8+ T cells sorted from PBMCs, sampled on the day of the yellow fever booster vaccination. The receptors derive from a man aged 25 to 40 who received the YFV17D yellow fever vaccine.

The chain combines TRBV7-2 with TRBJ2-5; D is unresolved. Per germline, CDR1 SGHTA and CDR2 FQGNSA. The CDR3 has 13 residues. V was cut by 1 base and J by 5 bases, with 8 bases left in between. CDR3 nucleotide sequence: TGTGCCAGCAGCTTAGTGGGCCCGGAGACCCAGTACTTC. Protein sequence: CASSLVGPETQYF.

This clonotype was found many times. This rearrangement joins TRBV20-1 to TRBJ2-1; D gene unclear. Per germline, CDR1 DFQATT and CDR2 SNEGSKA (reference sequence). V was trimmed by 2 bases and J by 5 bases, leaving 10 bases between them. This CDR3 is built from 13 residues. The CDR3 is CSARNDTHNEQFF. The CDR3 DNA is TGCAGTGCTAGAAACGACACCCACAATGAGCAGTTCTTC.

The chain's CDR3 is CASSYSRVQETQYF. The CDR3, as DNA: TGTGCCAGCAGTTACTCGAGAGTACAAGAGACCCAGTACTTC. The rearrangement uses TRBV6-5 and TRBJ2-5, with no clear D. The CDR3 is 14 amino acids. The ends were cut back, 0 bases at V and 2 bases at J, with 7 bases in the middle. Per the germline V gene, CDR1 is MNHEY and CDR2 is SVGAGI.

The sample holds a few counts of this clonotype. The gene calls are TRBV6-5 and TRBJ1-2; a weak D match, TRBD1 (5 bases). With 6 bases removed from V and 4 bases from J, the gap between germline ends came to 9 bases. Per the germline V gene, CDR1 is MNHEY and CDR2 is SVGAGI. This CDR3 region has 12 residues. The CDR3 region has the DNA TGTGCCAGCAGCCGACAGCCCTATGGCTACACCTTC. This encodes CASSRQPYGYTF.

This clonotype has a handful of counts. This chain joins TRBV5-1 and TRBJ2-2; weak D call: TRBD2 (6 bases). The V gene lost 1 base and the J gene lost 3 bases, with 7 bases spanning the gap. Germline V gene lookup returns CDR1 SGHRS and CDR2 YFSETQ. The CDR3 runs 14 residues. The CDR3 DNA sequence: TGCGCCAGCAGCTTGCTAGCGTACACCGGGGAGCTGTTTTTT. Amino acids: CASSLLAYTGELFF.

A few counts support this clonotype. CDR3 nucleotides: TGTGCCAGCAGCCCAAATCAGGGACAGGAGTACAATGAGCAGTTCTTC. Its protein product is CASSPNQGQEYNEQFF. V gene TRBV7-9 combines with J gene TRBJ2-1; TRBD1 matches at 8 bases. The trim removed 5 bases at V and 4 bases at J, leaving 10 bases unmatched. Per the germline V gene, CDR1 is SEHNR and CDR2 is FQNEAQ (reference sequence). The CDR3 extends over 16 amino acids. The full variable domain, with the rest looked up from reference TRBV7-9 and TRBJ2-1, is DTGVSQNPRHKITKRGQNVTFRCDPISEHNRLYWYRQTLGQGPEFLTYFQNEAQLEKSRLLSDRFSAERPKGSFSTLEIQRTEQGDSAMYLCASSPNQGQEYNEQFFGPGTRLTVL.

Only a few counts were recorded for this clonotype. This chain links TRBV6-5 with TRBJ2-3, with 7 bases lining up with TRBD2. The V gene's germline CDR1 is MNHEY and CDR2 SVGAGI. The CDR3 consists of 15 residues. J was trimmed by 2 bases and V by 4 bases; bases with no gene match: 6. CDR3 protein: CASSLAGVLTDTQYF. CDR3 nucleotide sequence: TGTGCCAGCAGTTTGGCGGGAGTCCTCACAGATACGCAGTATTTT.

This clonotype was observed a few times. The rearrangement uses TRBV28 and TRBJ2-1, with D possibly TRBD2 on 6 matching bases. Per the germline V gene, CDR1 is MDHEN and CDR2 is SYDVKM. Trimming pared 6 bases from V and 2 bases from J, leaving 14 bases between. This CDR3 comprises 15 residues. The CDR3 reads CASSLLRETYNEQFF. For the CDR3, the DNA is TGTGCCAGCAGCCTCTTGCGGGAAACCTACAATGAGCAGTTCTTC. Complete variable domain (other parts from reference TRBV28 and TRBJ2-1): DVKVTQSSRYLVKRTGEKVFLECVQDMDHENMFWYRQDPGLGLRLIYFSYDVKMKEKGDIPEGYSVSREKKERFSLILESASTNQTSMYLCASSLLRETYNEQFFGPGTRLTVL.

Written as DNA, the CDR3 is TGTGCCAGTCGTGGTGAGGAGCTAGCAACAGATACGCAGTATTTT. As protein: CASRGEELATDTQYF. The genes are TRBV19 and TRBJ2-3; D might be TRBD2 (5 bases). CDR3 size: 15 residues. The ends were cut back, 8 bases at V and 3 bases at J, with 18 bases in the middle. The germline V gene encodes CDR1 LNHDA and CDR2 SQIVND (reference sequence).

This clonotype was observed at least ten times. The J gene is TRBJ2-1, the V gene TRBV29-1, with D uncertain. This CDR3 contains 14 residues. Between the trimmed V and J ends, which lost 2 bases and 10 bases, there was a span of 18 bases. Germline loops: CDR1 SQVTM, CDR2 ANQGSEA. CDR3 amino acids: CSVERPPLNPEQFF. The CDR3 nucleotides are TGCAGCGTTGAAAGGCCCCCGTTGAACCCCGAGCAGTTCTTC.

This clonotype was picked up a small number of times. The chain carries TRBV5-1 and TRBJ2-3; possibly TRBD1 for D (6 bases). CDR1 and CDR2 from the germline V gene are SGHRS and YFSETQ. The CDR3 has 13 amino acids. V was cut by 5 bases and J by 11 bases, with 18 bases left in between. CDR3 amino acids: CASSHDRPLEQYF. The CDR3 DNA is TGCGCCAGCAGTCATGACAGGCCCCTTGAGCAGTATTTT.

CDR3 amino acids: CASSPGQLLPYEQYF. In nucleotides, the CDR3 is TGTGCCAGCAGCCCCGGACAGTTGTTACCCTACGAGCAGTACTTC. The rearrangement links TRBV12-3 or TRBV12-4 to TRBJ2-7; a weak D match, TRBD1 (6 bases). V was pared by 6 bases and J by 2 bases, with 17 bases between. This CDR3 is built from 15 residues.

This clonotype was picked up a small number of times. This chain joins TRBV24-1 and TRBJ2-1; no reliable D call. This CDR3 is built from 13 residues. Trimming removed 1 base at V and 6 bases at J, with 6 bases between. Germline V gene sequence: CDR1 KGHDR, CDR2 SFDVKD. CDR3 nucleotide sequence: TGTGCCACCAGTGATTTTGGCTCCAATGAGCAGTTCTTC. Amino acids: CATSDFGSNEQFF.

The genes are TRBV28 and TRBJ1-2; D is uncertain. CDR1 and CDR2 from the germline V gene are MDHEN and SYDVKM. Trimming cost V 8 bases and J 8 bases, with 12 bases left between them. The CDR3 runs 11 residues. In nucleotides, the CDR3 is TGTGCCAGCGCCGGGGTCTACGGCTACACCTTC. Protein sequence: CASAGVYGYTF.

This clonotype was found many times. The genes are TRBV10-3 and TRBJ2-7, with 9 bases identical to TRBD1. The V and J ends lost 4 bases and 3 bases, in that order; junction bases with no gene match: 4. This CDR3 spans 14 amino acids. Germline V lookup: CDR1 ENHRY, CDR2 SYGVKD. Here the CDR3 DNA reads TGTGCCATCAGTGGCCGGGACAGGGTCTACGAGCAGTACTTC. Its translation is CAISGRDRVYEQYF.

The rearrangement uses TRBV29-1 and TRBJ2-7, with 7 bases matching TRBD1. The CDR3 runs 14 residues. CDR1 and CDR2 (germline): SQVTM, ANQGSEA. Trimming at V came to 4 bases and at J to 2 bases, leaving 8 bases not matched to a gene. The CDR3 protein is CSVGGRGSPYEQYF. In nucleotides, the CDR3 is TGCAGCGTTGGGGGCAGGGGGTCCCCCTACGAGCAGTACTTC.

This clonotype was observed a handful of times. V is TRBV20-1 and J is TRBJ1-4; D is perhaps TRBD1 (5 bases). The CDR3 is 14 residues long. The germline V gene has CDR1 DFQATT and CDR2 SNEGSKA (reference sequence). V gave up 0 bases and J gave up 8 bases, with 13 bases separating them. For the CDR3, the DNA is TGCAGTGCTAGAGATCCCGGGGGGTGGGAAAAACTGTTTTTT. It specifies CSARDPGGWEKLFF.

V gene TRBV6-5 combines with J gene TRBJ2-1; D gene uncertain. Germline CDR1 reads MNHEY; CDR2 reads SVGAGI. CDR3 length: 11 amino acids. The V end was cut by 2 bases, the J end by 10 bases, with 6 bases between. The CDR3 region has the DNA TGTGCCAGCAGTTACGGTGGAGAGCAGTTCTTC. Protein: CASSYGGEQFF.

The rearrangement links TRBV3-1 to TRBJ2-7; no clear D gene. Between the trimmed V and J ends, which lost 3 bases and 3 bases, there was a span of 6 bases. Per the germline V gene, CDR1 is LGHDT and CDR2 is YNNKEL (reference sequence). The CDR3 loop spans 12 amino acids. In nucleotides, the CDR3 is TGTGCCAGCAGCCAGGGAATCTACGAGCAGTACTTC. Translating it yields CASSQGIYEQYF.

The sample holds a few counts of this clonotype. The rearrangement uses TRBV4-3 and TRBJ1-4; no clear D gene. V was trimmed by 4 bases and J by 0 bases, leaving 9 bases between them. The CDR3 runs 15 residues. Germline loops: CDR1 LGHNA, CDR2 YSLEER. CDR3 sequence: CASSPSPSTNEKLFF. The CDR3 DNA sequence: TGCGCCAGCAGCCCGAGCCCCTCAACTAATGAAAAACTGTTTTTT.

This clonotype was counted many times. The chain recombines TRBV14 with TRBJ2-3; D is uncertain. Germline assignment: CDR1 SGHDN and CDR2 FVKESK. Between the trimmed V and J ends, which lost 0 bases and 2 bases, there was a span of 9 bases. The CDR3 loop spans 15 amino acids. Written as DNA, the CDR3 is TGTGCCAGCAGCCAAGATTTTGGTTACACAGATACGCAGTATTTT. Translating it yields CASSQDFGYTDTQYF.

This clonotype was detected a few times. This rearrangement joins TRBV29-1 to TRBJ1-2; D uncertain. From germline, CDR1 is SQVTM and CDR2 ANQGSEA. This CDR3 is built from 13 residues. V was trimmed by 5 bases and J by 2 bases, leaving 12 bases between them. The CDR3 nucleotides read TGCAGCGTTTTCCCCGACGGAAACTATGGCTACACCTTC. Translation gives CSVFPDGNYGYTF. The complete variable domain, with remaining parts taken from reference TRBV29-1 and TRBJ1-2, reads SAVISQKPSRDICQRGTSLTIQCQVDSQVTMMFWYRQQPGQSLTLIATANQGSEATYESGFVIDKFPISRPNLTFSTLTVSNMSPEDSSIYLCSVFPDGNYGYTFGSGTRLTVV.

This clonotype was counted ten times or more. The chain carries TRBV6-1 and TRBJ1-2; D is uncertain. Germline V gene lookup returns CDR1 MNHNS and CDR2 SASEGT. The CDR3 consists of 14 residues. V lost 4 bases and J lost 0, with 9 bases in between. The CDR3 is CASSVDGANYGYTF. CDR3 in DNA: TGTGCCAGCAGTGTGGACGGTGCTAACTATGGCTACACCTTC.

This clonotype was observed a handful of times. The genes are TRBV20-1 and TRBJ2-7; possibly TRBD2 for D (6 bases). Germline V lookup: CDR1 DFQATT, CDR2 SNEGSKA (reference sequence). The V gene lost 0 bases and the J gene lost 1 base, with 16 bases spanning the gap. The CDR3 sequence is 16 residues long. The CDR3 DNA reads as TGCAGTGCTAGAGATCCTACGGGAGCGCCTTCCTACGAGCAGTACTTC. It translates to CSARDPTGAPSYEQYF.

This clonotype came up a few times. The V gene is TRBV20-1, the J gene TRBJ2-1, with 7 bases matching TRBD2. V dropped 5 bases and J dropped 8; count of bases not matched to a gene: 21. Germline values: CDR1 DFQATT, CDR2 SNEGSKA (reference sequence). This CDR3 has 17 residues. The CDR3 is CSAWKLPGEGPPHEQFF. The CDR3 DNA follows: TGCAGTGCTTGGAAACTCCCCGGGGAGGGGCCCCCCCATGAGCAGTTCTTC.

This clonotype was detected many times. V and J are TRBV7-6 and TRBJ2-3; 11 bases are shared with TRBD2. This CDR3 has 16 amino acids. Trimming removed 5 bases from V and 1 base from J; junction bases left unmatched: 5. Germline loops: CDR1 SGHVS, CDR2 FNYEAQ. The CDR3 spells CASSLTSGEGTDTQYF. CDR3 nucleotides: TGTGCCAGCAGCCTGACTAGCGGGGAGGGCACAGATACGCAGTATTTT. Full variable domain (missing parts from reference TRBV7-6 and TRBJ2-3): GAGVSQSPRYKVTKRGQDVALRCDPISGHVSLYWYRQALGQGPEFLTYFNYEAQQDKSGLPNDRFSAERPEGSISTLTIQRTEQRDSAMYRCASSLTSGEGTDTQYFGPGTRLTVL.

The chain uses TRBV27 and TRBJ2-7, with a weak D call TRBD2 (5 bases). The V and J ends lost 4 bases and 3 bases respectively, with 10 bases between them. The CDR3 length is 13 residues. Germline CDR1 reads MNHEY; CDR2 reads SMNVEV (reference sequence). CDR3 in DNA: TGTGCCAGCAGTTCCCCGACTAACTACGAGCAGTACTTC. Translated: CASSSPTNYEQYF.

This sequence joins TRBV7-9 and TRBJ2-1, with TRBD2 identical over 9 bases. This CDR3 is 15 amino acids long. V shed 5 bases and J 9 bases; nucleotides not matched to a gene: 11. Germline CDR1 SEHNR, CDR2 FQNEAQ (reference sequence). The CDR3 DNA reads TGTGCCAGCAGCACGATCGTAGCGGGAGCCCCTGAGCAGTTCTTC. It codes for CASSTIVAGAPEQFF. The full variable domain, completed using reference TRBV7-9 and TRBJ2-1, is DTGVSQNPRHKITKRGQNVTFRCDPISEHNRLYWYRQTLGQGPEFLTYFQNEAQLEKSRLLSDRFSAERPKGSFSTLEIQRTEQGDSAMYLCASSTIVAGAPEQFFGPGTRLTVL.

The chain has TRBV10-3 and TRBJ2-3; D is unclear. Per the germline V gene, CDR1 is ENHRY and CDR2 is SYGVKD. Trimming shortened V by 8 bases and J by 5 bases, and 8 bases separated the two germline ends. This CDR3 is 11 amino acids long. The CDR3 here is CAIGWGDTQYF. DNA of the CDR3: TGTGCCATCGGGTGGGGAGATACGCAGTATTTT.

Regarding this clonotype: Compared with germline, one end of the junction differs, possibly owing to a read error. This chain uses TRBV9 with TRBJ2-7, with 12 bases identical to TRBD2. This CDR3 contains 14 residues. Germline loops: CDR1 SGDLS, CDR2 YYNGEE. In DNA, the CDR3 is TGTGCCAGCAGCGTGACTAGCGGGAGTTACGATCAGTACTTC. Translation gives CASSVTSGSYDQYF.